This is a list of T cell receptor beta chains from one sample in a study of cytomegalovirus exposure and HLA in healthy donors. Repertoires were generated with immunoSEQ multiplex PCR, while TCRdb's copy carries only in-frame clones and drops some. This sample has 210,000 or so clones; around 83% occur once, and the top ten carry just over 1.4%. Sequenced material: PBMCs. These receptors were taken from a girl between 10 and 17 years old in good health and CMV-seronegative. The CDR3 runs from the conserved cysteine through the conserved F or W. Each record gives: D gene, J gene, clone size, V gene, CDR3 protein, CDR3 DNA. A D gene is named only where the DNA matches it firmly. Not all rows give a size; the values are once, few, many and, for expanded clones, a class.

>-|TRBJ2-1|few|TRBV4-1
CASSQGLAPGNEQFF
TGCGCCAGCAGCCAAGGGCTAGCCCCCGGTAATGAGCAGTTCTTC
>TRBD1|TRBJ2-1|-|TRBV7-7
CASSFGGQGYNEQFF
TGTGCTAGCAGCTTCGGGGGACAGGGATACAATGAGCAGTTCTTC
>-|TRBJ1-1|-|TRBV2
CASSEARSFGTEAFF
TGTGCCAGCAGTGAAGCGCGGAGTTTTGGCACTGAAGCTTTCTTT
>-|TRBJ2-7|-|TRBV5-8
CASSLAAIDGTYEQYF
TGTGCCAGCAGCTTGGCCGCAATCGACGGGACCTACGAGCAGTACTTC
>-|TRBJ2-1|-|TRBV2
CASTQGINEQFF
TGTGCCAGCACACAGGGTATCAATGAGCAGTTCTTC
>TRBD1|TRBJ2-1|-|TRBV7-2
CASSPQTGGNEQFF
TGTGCCAGCAGCCCCCAGACAGGGGGCAATGAGCAGTTCTTC
>-|TRBJ1-1|-|TRBV6-1
CASSDVASGMNTEAFF
TGTGCCAGCAGTGATGTTGCTTCAGGAATGAACACTGAAGCTTTCTTT
>TRBD2|TRBJ2-7|-|TRBV28
CASSLGASGRDEQYF
TGTGCCAGCAGTTTGGGGGCTAGCGGGAGGGACGAGCAGTACTTC
>-|TRBJ1-4|-|TRBV4-1
CASSQESYGGGGYNEKLFF
TGCGCCAGCAGCCAAGAGTCGTACGGGGGGGGTGGCTATAATGAAAAACTGTTTTTT
>-|TRBJ2-3|-|TRBV5-1
CASSTTGEDTQYF
TGCGCCAGCAGCACCACGGGGGAAGATACGCAGTATTTT
>TRBD1|TRBJ1-2|-|TRBV7-3
CASSLGTGGGYTF
TGTGCCAGCAGCTTAGGGACAGGGGGCGGCTACACCTTC
>-|TRBJ2-3|-|TRBV10-3
CAISGSAATDTQYF
TGTGCCATCAGTGGTAGCGCCGCTACAGATACGCAGTATTTT
>-|TRBJ1-5|-|TRBV7-9
CSSSSGVGQPQHF
TGTTCCAGCAGCTCAGGGGTGGGTCAGCCCCAGCATTTT
>TRBD2|TRBJ2-7|few|TRBV28
CASRGGRLAGTHEQYF
TGTGCCAGCAGAGGTGGTAGACTAGCGGGAACCCACGAGCAGTACTTC
>TRBD1|TRBJ1-2|-|TRBV19
CASQTGPYGYTF
TGTGCCAGCCAGACAGGGCCATATGGCTACACCTTC
>TRBD2|TRBJ2-1|-|TRBV27
CASSLSGSGIFYNEQFF
TGTGCCAGCAGTTTATCGGGTAGCGGGATCTTCTACAATGAGCAGTTCTTC
>TRBD2|TRBJ2-5|-|TRBV28
CASSSPSASGRGETQYF
TGTGCCAGCAGTTCCCCATCGGCTAGCGGGAGGGGAGAGACCCAGTACTTC
>TRBD2|TRBJ2-1|-|TRBV2
CASSSESGGRNEQFF
TGTGCCAGCAGTTCAGAGAGCGGGGGGCGGAATGAGCAGTTCTTC
>-|TRBJ2-2|-|TRBV5-1
CASRRTAGELFF
TGCGCCAGCAGGCGTACAGCCGGGGAGCTGTTTTTT
>-|TRBJ2-2|-|TRBV6-1
CASRHRAGELFF
TGTGCCAGCAGACACAGAGCCGGGGAGCTGTTTTTT
>-|TRBJ2-5|-|TRBV2
CATRRGGETQYF
TGTGCCACCCGGAGGGGGGGAGAGACCCAGTACTTC
>TRBD2|TRBJ2-1|-|TRBV6-1
CASSRTSGRATEQFF
TGTGCCAGCAGCCGTACTAGCGGGAGGGCCACTGAGCAGTTCTTC
>-|TRBJ2-1|-|TRBV6-5
CASSYEGASYNEQFF
TGTGCCAGCAGTTACGAAGGGGCTTCCTACAATGAGCAGTTCTTC
>-|TRBJ1-3|-|TRBV9
CASSVHYSGNTIYF
TGTGCCAGCAGCGTACACTACTCTGGAAACACCATATATTTT
>-|TRBJ1-5|-|TRBV29-1
CSVVAGYNQPQHF
TGCAGCGTTGTCGCGGGATACAATCAGCCCCAGCATTTT
>-|TRBJ1-2|-|TRBV12-5
CASGLGGVGYTF
TGTGCTAGTGGTTTGGGGGGCGTTGGCTACACCTTC
>TRBD1|TRBJ1-1|-|TRBV2
CASRERGIYRGETEAFF
TGTGCCAGCAGAGAACGAGGTATCTACAGGGGAGAGACTGAAGCTTTCTTT
>-|TRBJ1-1|few|TRBV30
CAWRYNTEAFF
TGTGCCTGGAGGTATAACACTGAAGCTTTCTTT
>TRBD1|TRBJ1-5|-|TRBV28
CASTFPDRGLMQPQHF
TGTGCCAGCACCTTCCCCGACAGGGGGCTAATGCAGCCCCAGCATTTT
>TRBD2|TRBJ2-5|-|TRBV5-4
CASSRTSGGPLGETQYF
TGTGCCAGCAGTCGTACTAGCGGGGGCCCCCTCGGAGAGACCCAGTACTTC
>-|TRBJ2-7|-|TRBV5-1
CASSLDGYEQYF
TGCGCCAGCAGCCTAGACGGCTACGAGCAGTACTTC
>TRBD1|TRBJ1-2|-|TRBV2
CASSVGQGTNYGYTF
TGTGCCAGCAGCGTGGGACAGGGGACTAACTATGGCTACACCTTC
>TRBD2|TRBJ2-1|-|TRBV30
CAWSPAGAYNEQFF
TGTGCCTGGAGTCCAGCGGGGGCGTACAATGAGCAGTTCTTC
>TRBD1|TRBJ1-1|-|TRBV4-2
CASSQATTGRHTEAFF
TGTGCCAGCAGCCAAGCTACGACAGGGCGTCACACTGAAGCTTTCTTT
>-|TRBJ2-3|-|TRBV7-2
CASSLAGGPSDTQYF
TGTGCCAGCAGCTTAGCGGGGGGGCCTTCAGATACGCAGTATTTT
>-|TRBJ2-7|-|TRBV4-3
CASSQVGGGYEQYF
TGCGCCAGCAGCCAAGTTGGGGGCGGGTACGAGCAGTACTTC